This T cell receptor (beta chain) was sequenced for a study of blood T cells in healthy people across ages. Trimming took 4 bases from V and 1 from J; bases not matched to a gene: 6. Germline V CDR1 and CDR2: SQVTM, ANQGSEA. The CDR3 spans 14 residues. It was with a sample-barcoded 5' primer and a J-beta primer mix that a second PCR of about 7 to 12 cycles was run. TCRdb called the 5' RACE reads again in MiXCR, with one record for every CDR3 protein. The table has about 1.4 million distinct CDR3 sequences, around 55% seen once. General study results and limits: Greater diversity and more naive CD4+ cells were seen in long-lived donors than in aged donors. Roughly linear age-related decline in beta diversity appeared, significant by age around 40.

A note on this clonotype: The antigen is unknown.

Per sample, at least 6 micrograms of total RNA were extracted. This chain links TRBV29-1 with TRBJ2-7; 8 nucleotides line up with TRBD1. Sequenced input: blood. The clonotype comes from a man between 18 and 29 years old in good health. The CDR3 is CSVVRDRPSYEQYF. For the CDR3, the DNA is TGCAGCGTTGTTAGGGACAGGCCGTCCTACGAGCAGTACTTC.